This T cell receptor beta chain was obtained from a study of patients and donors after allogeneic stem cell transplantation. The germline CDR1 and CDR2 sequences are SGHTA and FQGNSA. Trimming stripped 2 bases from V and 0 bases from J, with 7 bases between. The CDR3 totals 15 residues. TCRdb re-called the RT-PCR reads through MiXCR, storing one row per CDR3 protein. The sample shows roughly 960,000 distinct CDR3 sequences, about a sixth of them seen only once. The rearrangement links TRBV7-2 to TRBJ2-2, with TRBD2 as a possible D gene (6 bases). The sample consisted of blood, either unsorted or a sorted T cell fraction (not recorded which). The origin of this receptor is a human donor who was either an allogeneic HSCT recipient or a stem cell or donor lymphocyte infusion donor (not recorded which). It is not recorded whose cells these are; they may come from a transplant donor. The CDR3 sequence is CASSLIAANTGELFF. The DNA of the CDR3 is TGTGCCAGCAGCTTAATAGCGGCGAACACCGGGGAGCTGTTTTTT.